The 16 T cell receptor beta chains presented below share a single source sample, sequenced in a study of cytomegalovirus exposure and HLA in healthy donors. Clones were read by immunoSEQ multiplex PCR, and TCRdb kept only the in-frame ones, dropping some. This sample has about 150,000 clones, with around 93% found just once. Sequenced material: PBMCs. The receptors were gathered from a man aged 18 to 30 in good health and CMV-seropositive.

The genes are TRBV11-2 and TRBJ1-2, with a possible D match to TRBD1 (6 bases). V shed 0 bases and J shed 6 bases, with 11 bases lying between them. Germline assignment: CDR1 SGHAT and CDR2 FQNNGV. This CDR3 region has 14 residues. The CDR3 is CASSLDYTGNGYTF. The CDR3 DNA reads as TGTGCCAGCAGCTTAGATTACACAGGGAATGGCTACACCTTC. Full variable domain (outside the CDR3, taken from reference TRBV11-2 and TRBJ1-2): EAGVAQSPRYKIIEKRQSVAFWCNPISGHATLYWYQQILGQGPKLLIQFQNNGVVDDSQLPKDRFSAERLKGVDSTLKIQPAKLEDSAVYLCASSLDYTGNGYTFGSGTRLTVV.

This sequence joins TRBV10-3 and TRBJ1-1; possibly TRBD1 for D (5 bases). V was clipped by 0 bases and J by 5 bases, with 7 bases between them. The CDR3 has 13 residues. The germline V gene encodes CDR1 ENHRY and CDR2 SYGVKD. CDR3 protein: CAISESAGTEAFF. CDR3 DNA: TGTGCCATCAGTGAGTCTGCAGGGACTGAAGCTTTCTTT.

The rearrangement uses TRBV2 and TRBJ2-7; D may be TRBD1 (6 bases). Per germline, CDR1 SNHLY and CDR2 FYNNEI. Trimming took 4 bases from V and 5 from J, leaving 21 bases between them. The CDR3 contains 16 residues. Here the CDR3 DNA reads TGTGCCAGCAGTGCAGCCTCGGCAGGGGAGATAGACGAGCAGTACTTC. It specifies CASSAASAGEIDEQYF. The full variable domain, in which reference TRBV2 and TRBJ2-7 provide the parts outside the CDR3, is EPEVTQTPSHQVTQMGQEVILRCVPISNHLYFYWYRQILGQKVEFLVSFYNNEISEKSEIFDDQFSVERPDGSNFTLKIRSTKLEDSAMYFCASSAASAGEIDEQYFGPGTRLTVT.

CDR3 amino acids: CASSHVTENNEQFF. CDR3 bases: TGTGCCAGCAGCCATGTGACAGAAAACAATGAGCAGTTCTTC. The V call is TRBV6-6, the J call TRBJ2-1; TRBD1 is a possible D gene (5 bases). Germline V CDR1 and CDR2: MNHNY, SVGAGI (reference sequence). V lost 6 bases and J 5 bases, leaving 14 bases between the germline ends. The CDR3 spans 14 residues.

The rearrangement uses TRBV7-3 and TRBJ2-1; 7 bases align to TRBD1. The CDR3 is 12 residues long. CDR1 is SGHTA, CDR2 FQGTGA, per germline. Germline trimming cut 4 bases from V and 11 bases from J; bases unmatched to any gene: 5. CDR3 coding DNA: TGTGCCAGCAGCTATACGGGACAGCAGCAGTTCTTC. The encoded protein is CASSYTGQQQFF.

V and J are TRBV7-2 and TRBJ2-1; D is ambiguous. The CDR3 is 14 residues long. The germline V and J ends were trimmed by 3 bases and 7 bases, with 13 bases remaining between them. CDR1 and CDR2 from the germline V gene are SGHTA and FQGNSA. CDR3: CASSLSSFRNEQFF. CDR3 DNA: TGTGCCAGCAGCTTGTCTTCATTCCGGAATGAGCAGTTCTTC.

V is TRBV28 and J is TRBJ2-6; a weak D match, TRBD2 (6 bases). Trimming removed 5 bases at V and 1 base at J, with 12 bases between. CDR1 and CDR2 from the germline V gene are MDHEN and SYDVKM. This CDR3 region has 16 residues. CDR3 residues: CASSINGGSGANVLTF. The CDR3 nucleotides read TGTGCCAGCAGTATAAACGGGGGTTCTGGGGCCAACGTCCTGACTTTC. The full variable domain, completed using reference TRBV28 and TRBJ2-6, is DVKVTQSSRYLVKRTGEKVFLECVQDMDHENMFWYRQDPGLGLRLIYFSYDVKMKEKGDIPEGYSVSREKKERFSLILESASTNQTSMYLCASSINGGSGANVLTFGAGSRLTVL.

V gene TRBV5-4 combines with J gene TRBJ2-1; 16 bases line up with TRBD2. Trimming removed 5 bases from V and 9 bases from J; junction bases left unmatched: 5. Germline lookup yields CDR1 SGHNT and CDR2 YYREEE (reference sequence). The length of the CDR3 is 15 residues. CDR3 in DNA: TGTGCCAGCAGTGGGACTAGCGGGAGGGAATTTGAGCAGTTCTTC. Translated, it gives CASSGTSGREFEQFF.

The chain recombines TRBV7-8 with TRBJ2-5, with 12 bases fitting TRBD2. Germline CDR1 reads SGHVS; CDR2 reads FQNEAQ. CDR3 size: 15 residues. V gave up 2 bases and J gave up 4 bases; unmatched junction bases: 2. In nucleotides, the CDR3 is TGTGCCAGCAGCTTACTAGCGGGAGGGTTAGAGACCCAGTACTTC. This encodes CASSLLAGGLETQYF.

The V and J genes are TRBV29-1 and TRBJ2-1, with 7 bases lining up with TRBD1. In germline, CDR1 is SQVTM, CDR2 ANQGSEA. V shed 7 bases and J 7 bases; nucleotides not matched to a gene: 4. The CDR3 runs 11 residues. The CDR3 sequence is CSALRGNEQFF. In nucleotides, the CDR3 is TGCAGCGCCCTCAGGGGGAATGAGCAGTTCTTC.

The rearrangement uses TRBV19 and TRBJ2-1; the match to TRBD2 covers 7 bases. CDR1 LNHDA and CDR2 SQIVND come from the germline V gene (reference sequence). V was pared by 5 bases and J by 3 bases, with 7 bases of the junction left unmatched. The CDR3 is 15 amino acids. The CDR3 spells CASSRILADYNEQFF. CDR3 bases: TGTGCCAGTAGTCGGATCCTAGCGGACTACAATGAGCAGTTCTTC.

This clone was seen more than once but under ten times. The chain uses TRBV19 and TRBJ1-3; D remains unclear. There are 14 residues in the CDR3. Trimming took 7 bases from V and 0 from J, leaving 10 bases between them. CDR1 and CDR2 from the germline V gene are LNHDA and SQIVND (reference sequence). CDR3: CASNEFLSGNTIYF. In DNA form, the CDR3 reads TGTGCCAGTAACGAGTTCCTCTCTGGAAACACCATATATTTT. The whole variable domain, filled in from reference TRBV19 and TRBJ1-3, reads DGGITQSPKYLFRKEGQNVTLSCEQNLNHDAMYWYRQDPGQGLRLIYYSQIVNDFQKGDIAEGYSVSREKKESFPLTVTSAQKNPTAFYLCASNEFLSGNTIYFGEGSWLTVV.

The chain employs TRBV7-9 and TRBJ2-7; 8 bases line up with TRBD1. Germline CDR1 and CDR2: SEHNR and FQNEAQ (reference sequence). V shed 5 bases and J 5 bases; nucleotides not matched to a gene: 8. The CDR3 runs to 14 residues. CDR3 DNA sequence: TGTGCCAGCAGCCGCGGACAGGGCAACAACGAGCAGTACTTC. Amino acids: CASSRGQGNNEQYF.

This chain uses TRBV28 with TRBJ2-2; the D gene is possibly TRBD1 (5 bases). Germline V lookup: CDR1 MDHEN, CDR2 SYDVKM. The CDR3 is 14 residues long. Trimming removed 5 bases at V and 5 bases at J, with 12 bases between. The CDR3 region has the DNA TGTGCCAGCAGTATCTCAGGGTTGACCGGGGAGCTGTTTTTT. Its protein is CASSISGLTGELFF.

V gene TRBV27 combines with J gene TRBJ2-7; 11 bases map to TRBD1. The length of the CDR3 is 16 residues. J was trimmed by 6 bases and V by 5 bases; bases with no gene match: 12. In germline, CDR1 is MNHEY, CDR2 SMNVEV (reference sequence). CDR3 residues: CASSPIGQGAWTEQYF. CDR3 coding DNA: TGTGCCAGCAGTCCTATTGGACAGGGGGCGTGGACCGAGCAGTACTTC.

This clone was detected once. The chain has TRBV11-2 and TRBJ2-7, with D tentatively TRBD1 (6 bases). V was trimmed by 6 bases and J by 3 bases, leaving 15 bases between them. This CDR3 is 14 amino acids long. Germline V CDR1 and CDR2: SGHAT, FQNNGV. DNA for the CDR3: TGTGCCAGCAGGACCCCCAGGGGCGTCTACGAGCAGTACTTC. It specifies CASRTPRGVYEQYF.